The sequence of this TCR beta chain was determined in a study of shared clonotypes between healthy human individuals. This clone has just one count. TCRdb's table, derived via immunoSEQ multiplex PCR, lists solely in-frame clones and lacks some. This sample yields hundreds of thousands of clones, of which roughly three quarters are seen a single time; around 12% belongs to the top ten. Germline V gives CDR1 SGHTA, CDR2 FQGNSA. The CDR3 loop spans 15 amino acids. Trimming cost V 3 bases and J 0 bases, with 9 bases left between them. The sequenced material came from PBMCs. The rearrangement links TRBV7-2 to TRBJ2-1; D uncertain. This TCR was recovered from a woman between 35 and 50 years old in good health. Some clones in this sample may be carry-over from other donors' samples. The CDR3 loop is CASSFTSSSYNEQFF. The CDR3 nucleotides read TGTGCCAGCAGCTTTACTTCGAGCTCCTACAATGAGCAGTTCTTC.